What follows are 23 T cell receptor beta chains derived from one specimen sequenced in a study of Tregs in tolerant kidney transplant recipients. The table came from immunoSEQ multiplex PCR; TCRdb's copy has only in-frame clones and leaves some out. The profile shows some 66,000 clones, 80% to 95% of them singletons. The sample here was CD8+ T cells from blood, taken before the transplant. The receptors here all came from a human donor who received a combined kidney and bone marrow transplant.

V gene TRBV7-9 combines with J gene TRBJ2-5; 8 positions match TRBD2. With the DNA end fitting TRBJ2-7 better, the J assignment may be wrong. The CDR3 runs to 18 residues. Germline V gene sequence: CDR1 SEHNR, CDR2 FQNEAQ (reference sequence). CDR3 in amino acids: CASSQPPFFQRETHEQYF. The CDR3 coding sequence is TGTGCCAGCAGCCAACCGCCCTTCTTCCAGCGGGAGACGCACGAGCAGTACTTC.

The J gene is TRBJ2-7, the V gene TRBV7-9, with 14 bases aligning to TRBD2. Germline V gives CDR1 SEHNR, CDR2 FQNEAQ (reference sequence). The length of the CDR3 is 17 residues. V shed 0 bases and J 5 bases; nucleotides not matched to a gene: 6. The CDR3 nucleotides read TGTGCCAGCAGCTTAGCCCCCGGGACTAGCGGGAGACACGAGCAGTACTTC. Translation: CASSLAPGTSGRHEQYF.

The rearrangement links TRBV9 to TRBJ2-2; D remains unclear. Trimming removed 0 bases at V and 4 bases at J, with 10 bases between. This CDR3 is built from 15 residues. The germline gives CDR1 SGDLS, CDR2 YYNGEE. The CDR3 region has the DNA TGTGCCAGCAGCGTAGAAAGCGTCCTCACCGGGGAGCTGTTTTTT. Protein product: CASSVESVLTGELFF.

This clone has a handful of counts. This chain uses TRBV4-1 with TRBJ2-5, with a possible D match to TRBD2 (6 bases). Germline-derived CDR1 and CDR2 are MGHRA and YSYEKL. The CDR3 has 13 amino acids. V was clipped by 4 bases and J by 2 bases, with 8 bases between them. Here the CDR3 DNA reads TGCGCCAGCAGCCCCCGGGGGCAAGAGACCCAGTACTTC. Translating it yields CASSPRGQETQYF.

V and J are TRBV5-1 and TRBJ2-7; 9 bases fit TRBD2. Trimming at V came to 4 bases and at J to 2 bases, leaving 10 bases not matched to a gene. This CDR3 is built from 16 residues. Germline-derived CDR1 and CDR2 are SGHRS and YFSETQ. This CDR3 is CASSVSGAGGTYEQYF. CDR3 DNA: TGCGCCAGCAGCGTATCAGGGGCGGGGGGGACCTACGAGCAGTACTTC. Together with reference TRBV5-1 and TRBJ2-7, the CDR3 gives the full variable domain: KAGVTQTPRYLIKTRGQQVTLSCSPISGHRSVSWYQQTPGQGLQFLFEYFSETQRNKGNFPGRFSGRQFSNSRSEMNVSTLELGDSALYLCASSVSGAGGTYEQYFGPGTRLTVT.

This rearrangement joins TRBV9 to TRBJ2-3, with TRBD1 as a possible D gene (6 bases). Germline CDR1 and CDR2: SGDLS and YYNGEE. The ends were cut back, 0 bases at V and 2 bases at J, with 10 bases in the middle. This CDR3 is 15 amino acids long. The CDR3 DNA reads TGTGCCAGCAGCGTAGGAGGGGGTACCACAGATACGCAGTATTTT. This sequence encodes CASSVGGGTTDTQYF.

This rearrangement joins TRBV30 to TRBJ1-4; 8 bases fit TRBD1. CDR1 is GTSNPN, CDR2 SVGIG, per germline (reference sequence). The J segment lost 8 bases and the V segment lost 1 base, leaving 9 bases of the junction unmatched. The CDR3 contains 15 residues. CDR3 sequence (DNA): TGTGCCTGGAGTGGAGCCAGGGGGCCGGGCGAAAAACTGTTTTTT. This sequence encodes CAWSGARGPGEKLFF. The full variable domain, in which reference TRBV30 and TRBJ1-4 provide the parts outside the CDR3, is SQTIHQWPATLVQPVGSPLSLECTVEGTSNPNLYWYRQAAGRGLQLLFYSVGIGQISSEVPQNLSASRPQDRQFILSSKKLLLSDSGFYLCAWSGARGPGEKLFFGSGTQLSVL.

This chain joins TRBV5-4 and TRBJ2-7; possibly TRBD2 for D (5 bases). The CDR3 consists of 13 residues. Looked up from germline, CDR1 is SGHNT and CDR2 is YYREEE (reference sequence). The V and J ends lost 5 bases and 6 bases respectively, with 15 bases between them. The CDR3 spells CASRDGLDPEQYF. For the CDR3, the DNA is TGTGCCAGCAGGGATGGACTTGATCCCGAGCAGTACTTC. Together with reference TRBV5-4 and TRBJ2-7, the CDR3 gives the full variable domain: ETGVTQSPTHLIKTRGQQVTLRCSSQSGHNTVSWYQQALGQGPQFIFQYYREEENGRGNFPPRFSGLQFPNYSSELNVNALELDDSALYLCASRDGLDPEQYFGPGTRLTVT.

The chain recombines TRBV27 with TRBJ1-2; D may be TRBD1 (5 bases). The V and J ends lost 7 bases and 4 bases respectively, with 13 bases between them. Germline CDR1 and CDR2: MNHEY and SMNVEV (reference sequence). The CDR3 sequence is 13 residues long. The chain's CDR3 is CASTYGTIYGYTF. The CDR3 nucleotides are TGTGCCAGCACCTACGGGACTATCTATGGCTACACCTTC.

The CDR3, as DNA: TGTGCCAGCAGCTTGGGAACAGGGCCGGGTAAACTGTTTTTT. This codes for CASSLGTGPGKLFF. This chain links TRBV5-5 with TRBJ1-4, with a weak D call TRBD1 (6 bases). The V gene lost 0 bases and the J gene lost 11 bases, with 14 bases spanning the gap. Germline values: CDR1 SGHKS, CDR2 YYEKEE (reference sequence). CDR3 size: 14 residues.

CDR3 sequence reads: CASSIPPGETQYF. The DNA of the CDR3 is TGTGCCAGCAGCATACCCCCGGGAGAGACCCAGTACTTC. The chain has TRBV5-6 and TRBJ2-5, with D hard to call. Trimming shortened V by 4 bases and J by 4 bases, and 11 bases separated the two germline ends. Germline V CDR1 and CDR2: SGHDT, YYEEEE. This CDR3 is 13 amino acids long.

CDR3 DNA sequence: TGCAGCGCTGGGGGGGGGACTGAAGCTTTCTTT. This encodes CSAGGGTEAFF. The rearrangement links TRBV29-1 to TRBJ1-1, with TRBD1 as a possible D gene (5 bases). Germline V gene data show CDR1 as SQVTM and CDR2 as ANQGSEA. This CDR3 has 11 residues. V was clipped by 7 bases and J by 5 bases, with 11 bases between them.

CDR3 sequence (DNA): TGTGCCAGCAGTTCCAACAGCTTTGAAGCTTTCTTT. It translates to CASSSNSFEAFF. The chain employs TRBV6-6 and TRBJ1-1; D unclear. V was shortened by 4 bases and J by 7 bases, with 10 bases between the two germline ends. Germline V CDR1 and CDR2: MNHNY, SVGAGI (reference sequence). This CDR3 region has 12 residues.

V and J are TRBV7-9 and TRBJ1-4, with a possible D match to TRBD1 (5 bases). Germline CDR1 reads SEHNR; CDR2 reads FQNEAQ (reference sequence). The length of the CDR3 is 13 residues. Trimming took off 6 bases at V and 4 bases at J, with 9 bases between the two ends. The CDR3 DNA sequence: TGTGCCAGCAGAGACAGTTTTAATGAAAAACTGTTTTTT. It codes for CASRDSFNEKLFF.

The rearrangement uses TRBV7-5 and TRBJ2-5; TRBD1 is the table's D call and was not checked against the DNA. TRBV7-5 is shown as a pseudogene. The CDR3 runs to 14 residues. In DNA form, the CDR3 reads TGTGTCAGGATAGACAGGGTTTGCGTCGAGACCCAGTACTTC. Translation gives CVRIDRVCVETQYF.

V gene TRBV30 combines with J gene TRBJ1-5; D gene unclear. Trimming left V 2 bases short and J 2 bases short, with 10 bases between. Germline lookup yields CDR1 GTSNPN and CDR2 SVGIG (reference sequence). The CDR3 sequence is 14 residues long. As DNA, the CDR3 is TGTGCCTGGAGTCCCGGACTTCGCAATCAGCCCCAGCATTTT. Its protein is CAWSPGLRNQPQHF.

The chain couples TRBV6-5 to TRBJ2-7; 7 nucleotides match TRBD1. The CDR3 length is 16 residues. Germline-derived CDR1 and CDR2 are MNHEY and SVGAGI. V lost 0 bases, J lost 3 bases, and 8 bases stayed unmatched. In DNA, the CDR3 is TGTGCCAGCAGTTACTCGAAGGGGACAGATTTCTACGAGCAGTACTTC. As protein: CASSYSKGTDFYEQYF.

The V gene is TRBV5-5, the J gene TRBJ2-3, with 12 bases matching TRBD1. The CDR3 extends over 19 amino acids. Trimming at V came to 3 bases and at J to 3 bases, leaving 14 bases not matched to a gene. Per the germline V gene, CDR1 is SGHKS and CDR2 is YYEKEE (reference sequence). The CDR3 region is CASSWDRGLVGGMTDTQYF. The DNA for the CDR3 is TGTGCCAGCAGCTGGGACAGGGGGCTGGTGGGAGGGATGACAGATACGCAGTATTTT.

The V call is TRBV5-1, the J call TRBJ1-1; 9 bases are shared with TRBD1. This CDR3 is built from 14 residues. The germline CDR1 and CDR2 sequences are SGHRS and YFSETQ. With 4 bases clipped from V and 4 bases from J, the junction kept 5 bases outside the gene matches. The CDR3 region is CASSSMTGGTEAFF. The CDR3 region has the DNA TGCGCCAGCAGCAGCATGACAGGGGGCACTGAAGCTTTCTTT. The full variable domain, in which reference TRBV5-1 and TRBJ1-1 provide the parts outside the CDR3, is KAGVTQTPRYLIKTRGQQVTLSCSPISGHRSVSWYQQTPGQGLQFLFEYFSETQRNKGNFPGRFSGRQFSNSRSEMNVSTLELGDSALYLCASSSMTGGTEAFFGQGTRLTVV.

The chain employs TRBV9 and TRBJ2-7; D unresolved. Trimming removed 4 bases at V and 6 bases at J, with 17 bases between. The CDR3 runs 14 residues. Germline loops: CDR1 SGDLS, CDR2 YYNGEE. CDR3 sequence reads: CASSPQIGGPEQYF. The CDR3 nucleotides read TGTGCCAGCAGCCCGCAGATAGGCGGCCCCGAGCAGTACTTC.

This clone was seen only once. V gene TRBV30 combines with J gene TRBJ1-4; perhaps TRBD1 as D (5 bases). The CDR3 has 14 residues. V was clipped by 1 base and J by 8 bases, with 14 bases between them. Germline loops: CDR1 GTSNPN, CDR2 SVGIG (reference sequence). The DNA for the CDR3 is TGTGCCTGGAGTGGCAGGGAAAGGGTGGAAAAACTGTTTTTT. This encodes CAWSGRERVEKLFF.

V is TRBV29-1 and J is TRBJ1-2, with D possibly being TRBD1 (6 bases). The V and J ends lost 8 bases and 4 bases respectively, with 23 bases between them. The CDR3 is 15 amino acids. Germline loops: CDR1 SQVTM, CDR2 ANQGSEA. CDR3 sequence reads: CSTEAGATSFYGYTF. The CDR3 nucleotides are TGCAGCACTGAGGCGGGGGCCACCTCTTTCTATGGCTACACCTTC.

This chain uses TRBV27 with TRBJ2-1, with 7 nucleotides matching TRBD2. The V and J ends lost 6 bases and 14 bases, in that order; junction bases with no gene match: 10. Germline values: CDR1 MNHEY, CDR2 SMNVEV (reference sequence). CDR3 length: 12 residues. Written as DNA, the CDR3 is TGTGCCAGCAGCCTCCGGGACTACAAAAAGTTCTTC. Amino acids: CASSLRDYKKFF.